These 26 T cell receptor beta chains were sequenced from one sample in a study of shared T cell receptors in the human thymus. Measured with immunoSEQ multiplex PCR; TCRdb has only the in-frame clones, and not every one. The sample has hundreds of thousands of clones; 95% are singletons. The sequenced sample consisted of thymocytes. The source of these receptors is a human donor.

This rearrangement joins TRBV7-2 to TRBJ2-6, with D tentatively TRBD2 (6 bases). CDR3 size: 17 residues. The V end lost 5 bases, the J end lost 4 bases, and 18 bases lay between the germline ends. Germline V CDR1 and CDR2: SGHTA, FQGNSA. The DNA of the CDR3 is TGTGCCAGCAGCCTAACACGGAGGGTAGCCGGGGCCAACGTCCTGACTTTC. Residues: CASSLTRRVAGANVLTF. Variable domain in full (rest from reference TRBV7-2 and TRBJ2-6): GAGVSQSPSNKVTEKGKDVELRCDPISGHTALYWYRQSLGQGLEFLIYFQGNSAPDKSGLPSDRFSAERTGGSVSTLTIQRTQQEDSAVYLCASSLTRRVAGANVLTFGAGSRLTVL.

This sequence joins TRBV27 and TRBJ2-7; D gene ambiguous. Germline V gives CDR1 MNHEY, CDR2 SMNVEV (reference sequence). Trimming took 3 bases from V and 2 from J, leaving 8 bases between them. The CDR3 has 13 residues. The CDR3 DNA reads TGTGCCAGCAGTTTGAAAGATGCCTACGAGCAGTACTTC. Encoded protein: CASSLKDAYEQYF.

A few counts support this clone. The chain uses TRBV6-1 and TRBJ1-2; D gene unclear. CDR3 size: 14 residues. V was trimmed by 2 bases and J by 8 bases, leaving 15 bases between them. In germline, CDR1 is MNHNS, CDR2 SASEGT. The CDR3 loop reads CASSEKGGMGGYTF. CDR3 in DNA: TGTGCCAGCAGTGAAAAGGGAGGGATGGGAGGCTACACCTTC.

This chain joins TRBV28 and TRBJ2-1; 7 bases match TRBD2. Losses at the gene ends were 2 bases for V and 12 bases for J; bases not matched to a gene: 10. The CDR3 spans 14 residues. Germline V CDR1 and CDR2: MDHEN, SYDVKM. The CDR3 DNA follows: TGTGCCAGCAGTTTAGGGTCCTGTTCGGGGGGGCAGTTCTTC. This gives the protein CASSLGSCSGGQFF.

Only one count was recorded for this clone. V is TRBV5-1 and J is TRBJ2-5, with 12 bases fitting TRBD2. From germline, CDR1 is SGHRS and CDR2 YFSETQ. Trimming removed 2 bases from V and 10 bases from J; junction bases left unmatched: 12. This CDR3 is built from 16 residues. The CDR3 reads CASSFDRALAGGSQYF. The CDR3 DNA reads TGCGCCAGCAGCTTCGACCGGGCGCTAGCGGGAGGGAGCCAGTACTTC.

The chain uses TRBV29-1 and TRBJ2-2; D gene unclear. Germline CDR1 is SQVTM and CDR2 is ANQGSEA. CDR3 length: 14 residues. Trimming shortened V by 6 bases and J by 0 bases, and 11 bases separated the two germline ends. CDR3 DNA sequence: TGCAGCGTCCTCGAAAAAACGAACACCGGGGAGCTGTTTTTT. Translation gives CSVLEKTNTGELFF.

The genes are TRBV7-9 and TRBJ1-4; 7 positions agree with TRBD1. The CDR3 is 17 amino acids. The V gene end was trimmed by 3 bases and the J gene end by 0 bases; junction bases not matched to a gene: 7. Germline loops: CDR1 SEHNR, CDR2 FQNEAQ (reference sequence). The CDR3 DNA follows: TGTGCCAGCAGCTTTACAAGGGGGCCCTCAACTAATGAAAAACTGTTTTTT. It translates to CASSFTRGPSTNEKLFF.

This chain links TRBV5-4 with TRBJ1-1; the D is unclear. The CDR3 is 14 amino acids. Germline values: CDR1 SGHNT, CDR2 YYREEE (reference sequence). V lost 3 bases and J 2 bases, leaving 11 bases between the germline ends. The CDR3 region has the DNA TGTGCCAGCAGCTCAGGACGGAACAACACTGAAGCTTTCTTT. This codes for CASSSGRNNTEAFF.

This sequence joins TRBV30 and TRBJ2-5; TRBD2 agrees at 11 bases. Germline values: CDR1 GTSNPN, CDR2 SVGIG (reference sequence). The CDR3 is 15 residues long. V lost 5 bases, J lost 10 bases, and 15 bases stayed unmatched. CDR3 DNA: TGTGCCTGGGTACCGGGACTAGCGGTTCCAGAGGGCCAGTACTTC. Translation: CAWVPGLAVPEGQYF.

The genes are TRBV2 and TRBJ1-2; possibly TRBD1 for D (5 bases). CDR1 and CDR2 (germline): SNHLY, FYNNEI. This CDR3 is 17 amino acids long. V was pared by 6 bases and J by 3 bases, with 23 bases between. The CDR3 spells CASRVLFTGSRDYGYTF. The CDR3 coding sequence is TGTGCCAGCAGGGTTCTTTTTACAGGCTCTCGGGACTATGGCTACACCTTC. The full variable domain, completed using reference TRBV2 and TRBJ1-2, is EPEVTQTPSHQVTQMGQEVILRCVPISNHLYFYWYRQILGQKVEFLVSFYNNEISEKSEIFDDQFSVERPDGSNFTLKIRSTKLEDSAMYFCASRVLFTGSRDYGYTFGSGTRLTVV.

The chain's CDR3 is CATWGLANEQFF. In nucleotides, the CDR3 is TGTGCCACCTGGGGACTAGCCAATGAGCAGTTCTTC. The gene calls are TRBV2 and TRBJ2-1; 9 nucleotides agree with TRBD2. Trimming removed 10 bases from V and 6 bases from J; junction bases left unmatched: 4. Germline values: CDR1 SNHLY, CDR2 FYNNEI. The CDR3 is made up of 12 amino acids.

This chain connects TRBV27 to TRBJ2-1; a weak D match, TRBD2 (6 bases). Germline V gene data show CDR1 as MNHEY and CDR2 as SMNVEV (reference sequence). V dropped 5 bases and J dropped 4 bases, with 27 bases sitting between them. CDR3 length: 19 residues. DNA of the CDR3: TGTGCCAGCAGTCCCTACAACCTTCTTGGCGGGAAGCGGTACAATGAGCAGTTCTTC. Translated: CASSPYNLLGGKRYNEQFF.

This chain links TRBV10-3 with TRBJ2-7; TRBD2 matches 10 bases. Germline lookup yields CDR1 ENHRY and CDR2 SYGVKD. With V trimmed by 3 bases and J by 13 bases, 3 bases remained unmatched. The CDR3 sequence is 11 residues long. The CDR3 reads CAISDGTSAYF. CDR3 in DNA: TGTGCCATCAGTGACGGGACTAGCGCTTACTTC.

This chain connects TRBV30 to TRBJ2-7; D unresolved. This CDR3 has 10 residues. The V and J ends lost 2 bases and 3 bases respectively, with 2 bases between them. Germline CDR1 GTSNPN, CDR2 SVGIG (reference sequence). In DNA form, the CDR3 reads TGTGCCTGGAGTAGCTACGAGCAGTACTTC. Amino acid sequence: CAWSSYEQYF.

V and J are TRBV7-8 and TRBJ2-5; 7 bases fit TRBD1. CDR1 and CDR2 from the germline V gene are SGHVS and FQNEAQ. This CDR3 contains 15 residues. The junction had 8 bases not matched to a gene; V was cut back by 2 bases and J by 5 bases. CDR3 region: CASSLTTGIGETQYF. The CDR3 DNA sequence: TGTGCCAGCAGCTTAACGACAGGGATCGGGGAGACCCAGTACTTC.

V is TRBV28 and J is TRBJ1-5, with D unclear. This CDR3 has 15 amino acids. Trimming cost V 5 bases and J 0 bases, with 11 bases left between them. Germline lookup yields CDR1 MDHEN and CDR2 SYDVKM. The CDR3 here is CASSARGASNQPQHF. DNA of the CDR3: TGTGCCAGCAGTGCCCGCGGAGCTAGCAATCAGCCCCAGCATTTT. The whole variable domain, remainder taken from reference TRBV28 and TRBJ1-5, is DVKVTQSSRYLVKRTGEKVFLECVQDMDHENMFWYRQDPGLGLRLIYFSYDVKMKEKGDIPEGYSVSREKKERFSLILESASTNQTSMYLCASSARGASNQPQHFGDGTRLSIL.

The gene calls are TRBV6-6 and TRBJ1-5, with D possibly TRBD1 on 6 matching bases. Trimming left V 2 bases short and J 2 bases short, with 10 bases between. Germline V gene data show CDR1 as MNHNY and CDR2 as SVGAGI (reference sequence). This CDR3 contains 15 residues. As DNA, the CDR3 is TGTGCCAGCAGTTACGGGGGCGCGGGCAATCAGCCCCAGCATTTT. Protein sequence: CASSYGGAGNQPQHF.

With respect to this clone: The identical CDR3 is also encoded by other nucleotide sequences in the sample. V is TRBV2 and J is TRBJ2-5; the match to TRBD2 covers 8 bases. Trimming removed 3 bases from V and 5 bases from J; junction bases left unmatched: 2. The CDR3 spans 13 residues. CDR1 is SNHLY and CDR2 is FYNNEI in the germline V gene. As DNA, the CDR3 is TGTGCCAGCAGTGATACGGGGGGGGAGACCCAGTACTTC. Amino acids: CASSDTGGETQYF.

V is TRBV4-3 and J is TRBJ2-7; D ambiguous. This CDR3 is 17 amino acids long. V gave up 3 bases and J gave up 3 bases, with 21 bases separating them. Per germline, CDR1 LGHNA and CDR2 YSLEER. The CDR3 region has the DNA TGCGCCAGCAGCCATACCAGGAAGATTGGGCAGCACTACGAGCAGTACTTC. Amino acids: CASSHTRKIGQHYEQYF.

This clone occurred once. The J gene is TRBJ1-6, the V gene TRBV27; D unresolved. Germline CDR1 MNHEY, CDR2 SMNVEV (reference sequence). The CDR3 has 17 amino acids. The V and J ends lost 1 base and 0 bases respectively, with 10 bases between them. The CDR3 sequence is CASSLWVLGSYNSPLHF. In DNA, the CDR3 is TGTGCCAGCAGTTTATGGGTTTTGGGCTCCTATAATTCACCCCTCCACTTT.

The V gene is TRBV13, the J gene TRBJ1-5; TRBD1 matches 8 bases. V gave up 6 bases and J gave up 2 bases; unmatched junction bases: 0. Germline values: CDR1 PRHDT, CDR2 FYEKMQ (reference sequence). This CDR3 has 13 residues. CDR3: CASRDRGNQPQHF. In DNA form, the CDR3 reads TGTGCCAGCAGGGACAGGGGCAATCAGCCCCAGCATTTT.

This chain connects TRBV6-5 to TRBJ2-3, with 7 bases identical to TRBD2. The germline gives CDR1 MNHEY, CDR2 SVGAGI. CDR3 length equals 15 residues. Trimming removed 8 bases from V and 2 bases from J; junction bases left unmatched: 10. The CDR3 loop is CASARAGASTDTQYF. The CDR3 nucleotides read TGTGCCAGCGCCAGGGCGGGAGCCTCCACAGATACGCAGTATTTT.

CDR3 nucleotides: TGTGCCAGTAGTATAGATCTGGGACGGAATAGCAATCAGCCCCAGCATTTT. It codes for CASSIDLGRNSNQPQHF. This chain joins TRBV19 and TRBJ1-5; perhaps TRBD1 as D (5 bases). Germline CDR1 reads LNHDA; CDR2 reads SQIVND (reference sequence). The V end lost 0 bases, the J end lost 0 bases, and 12 bases lay between the germline ends. The CDR3 consists of 17 residues. The variable domain in full, with the rest retrieved from reference TRBV19 and TRBJ1-5, is DGGITQSPKYLFRKEGQNVTLSCEQNLNHDAMYWYRQDPGQGLRLIYYSQIVNDFQKGDIAEGYSVSREKKESFPLTVTSAQKNPTAFYLCASSIDLGRNSNQPQHFGDGTRLSIL.

The rearrangement joins TRBV7-9 to TRBJ2-1; D unclear. The CDR3 is 16 residues long. V lost 5 bases, J lost 6 bases, and 20 bases lay in between. Germline V gene data show CDR1 as SEHNR and CDR2 as FQNEAQ (reference sequence). CDR3 in amino acids: CASSARRSPHGNEQFF. For the CDR3, the DNA is TGTGCCAGCAGCGCCCGGAGAAGCCCTCATGGCAATGAGCAGTTCTTC.

This clone appeared a single time. The rearrangement joins TRBV9 to TRBJ1-2; no clear D gene. V gave up 3 bases and J gave up 1 base, with 7 bases separating them. The CDR3 loop spans 13 amino acids. Germline V gene sequence: CDR1 SGDLS, CDR2 YYNGEE. As DNA, the CDR3 is TGTGCCAGCAGCGCTCGGGGTAACTATGGCTACACCTTC. Amino acids: CASSARGNYGYTF.

The rearrangement uses TRBV27 and TRBJ1-1; D not certain. There are 15 residues in the CDR3. V lost 5 bases and J 12 bases, leaving 25 bases between the germline ends. Germline V CDR1 and CDR2: MNHEY, SMNVEV (reference sequence). The DNA of the CDR3 is TGTGCCAGCAGTCGTAAAACCAACACTGATTTGGTTACTTTCTTT. This encodes CASSRKTNTDLVTFF.